The present entry profiles one T cell receptor (beta chain) with its context. Its antigen is currently unknown. This sample is drawn from a study of T cell responses to AZD1222 COVID-19 vaccine. Study as a whole: Analyses pooled second doses at about 4 or about 12 weeks. Study-wide findings and caveats: Close to half of spike-specific TCRs reportedly recognize unmutated variant regions. Most donors were white British, females outnumbered males, and clonal diversity was possibly underestimated.

The CDR3 spans 19 residues. CDR1 and CDR2 (germline): LGHNA, YSLEER. Trimming shortened V by 1 base and J by 6 bases, and 24 bases separated the two germline ends. Data came from immunoSEQ multiplex PCR; TCRdb stores just in-frame clones and leaves some out. The sample includes 99,000 or so clones, 93% of them seen just once. The gene calls are TRBV4-3 and TRBJ2-2; D might be TRBD2 (5 bases). Sequencing was performed on peripheral blood, taken on day 0 of AZD1222 vaccination. The clonotype comes from an adult in good health. The CDR3 DNA sequence: TGCGCCAGCAGCCAAGGTACAACGCGCACTAGTTTCCTGTCCGGGGAGCTGTTTTTT. Translation: CASSQGTTRTSFLSGELFF.